This T cell receptor (beta chain) came from a study of cytomegalovirus exposure and HLA in healthy donors. Overall study findings and caveats: Cytomegalovirus association was listed for 164 TCR beta chains.

Trimming cost V 4 bases and J 4 bases; bases outside gene matches: 7. CDR1 KGHSH and CDR2 LQKENI come from the germline V gene. The CDR3 loop spans 15 amino acids. Points on this clone: Its antigen is not identified.

The repertoire was sequenced with immunoSEQ multiplex PCR; TCRdb's copy has only in-frame clones and lacks some. The table has over 200,000 clones, around 88% seen once. V usage is TRBV18 and J usage is TRBJ2-7, with 10 bases aligning to TRBD2. The clonotype was recovered from a woman under 30 in good health and CMV-seronegative. Sample: PBMCs. The CDR3 reads CASSQASGSPYEQYF. The CDR3 bases are TGTGCCAGCTCACAGGCTAGCGGGAGTCCATACGAGCAGTACTTC.